The T cell receptor beta chain under discussion was sequenced for a study of monozygotic twins with inflammatory bowel disease. Study results and caveats: No separation of different T cell subtypes was possible. There was no support for any single strong signal or clonotype associated with IBD.

CDR1 SGHDN and CDR2 FVKESK come from the germline V gene. This CDR3 comprises 15 residues. From the 5' RACE reads, TCRdb lists one entry per CDR3 protein and no DNA. This repertoire includes 170,000 or so distinct CDR3 sequences. Isolation of total RNA was performed on whole blood, with no prior T cell sorting. On this clonotype itself: What it binds is unknown.

What was sequenced was blood. The chain couples TRBV14 to TRBJ2-5; TCRdb proposes TRBD1, but this gene call is untestable without DNA. The origin of this receptor is a human donor with ulcerative colitis or Crohn's disease, or a healthy co-twin of an affected twin (not recorded which). This chain's CDR3 is CASSFSRTPGETQYF.